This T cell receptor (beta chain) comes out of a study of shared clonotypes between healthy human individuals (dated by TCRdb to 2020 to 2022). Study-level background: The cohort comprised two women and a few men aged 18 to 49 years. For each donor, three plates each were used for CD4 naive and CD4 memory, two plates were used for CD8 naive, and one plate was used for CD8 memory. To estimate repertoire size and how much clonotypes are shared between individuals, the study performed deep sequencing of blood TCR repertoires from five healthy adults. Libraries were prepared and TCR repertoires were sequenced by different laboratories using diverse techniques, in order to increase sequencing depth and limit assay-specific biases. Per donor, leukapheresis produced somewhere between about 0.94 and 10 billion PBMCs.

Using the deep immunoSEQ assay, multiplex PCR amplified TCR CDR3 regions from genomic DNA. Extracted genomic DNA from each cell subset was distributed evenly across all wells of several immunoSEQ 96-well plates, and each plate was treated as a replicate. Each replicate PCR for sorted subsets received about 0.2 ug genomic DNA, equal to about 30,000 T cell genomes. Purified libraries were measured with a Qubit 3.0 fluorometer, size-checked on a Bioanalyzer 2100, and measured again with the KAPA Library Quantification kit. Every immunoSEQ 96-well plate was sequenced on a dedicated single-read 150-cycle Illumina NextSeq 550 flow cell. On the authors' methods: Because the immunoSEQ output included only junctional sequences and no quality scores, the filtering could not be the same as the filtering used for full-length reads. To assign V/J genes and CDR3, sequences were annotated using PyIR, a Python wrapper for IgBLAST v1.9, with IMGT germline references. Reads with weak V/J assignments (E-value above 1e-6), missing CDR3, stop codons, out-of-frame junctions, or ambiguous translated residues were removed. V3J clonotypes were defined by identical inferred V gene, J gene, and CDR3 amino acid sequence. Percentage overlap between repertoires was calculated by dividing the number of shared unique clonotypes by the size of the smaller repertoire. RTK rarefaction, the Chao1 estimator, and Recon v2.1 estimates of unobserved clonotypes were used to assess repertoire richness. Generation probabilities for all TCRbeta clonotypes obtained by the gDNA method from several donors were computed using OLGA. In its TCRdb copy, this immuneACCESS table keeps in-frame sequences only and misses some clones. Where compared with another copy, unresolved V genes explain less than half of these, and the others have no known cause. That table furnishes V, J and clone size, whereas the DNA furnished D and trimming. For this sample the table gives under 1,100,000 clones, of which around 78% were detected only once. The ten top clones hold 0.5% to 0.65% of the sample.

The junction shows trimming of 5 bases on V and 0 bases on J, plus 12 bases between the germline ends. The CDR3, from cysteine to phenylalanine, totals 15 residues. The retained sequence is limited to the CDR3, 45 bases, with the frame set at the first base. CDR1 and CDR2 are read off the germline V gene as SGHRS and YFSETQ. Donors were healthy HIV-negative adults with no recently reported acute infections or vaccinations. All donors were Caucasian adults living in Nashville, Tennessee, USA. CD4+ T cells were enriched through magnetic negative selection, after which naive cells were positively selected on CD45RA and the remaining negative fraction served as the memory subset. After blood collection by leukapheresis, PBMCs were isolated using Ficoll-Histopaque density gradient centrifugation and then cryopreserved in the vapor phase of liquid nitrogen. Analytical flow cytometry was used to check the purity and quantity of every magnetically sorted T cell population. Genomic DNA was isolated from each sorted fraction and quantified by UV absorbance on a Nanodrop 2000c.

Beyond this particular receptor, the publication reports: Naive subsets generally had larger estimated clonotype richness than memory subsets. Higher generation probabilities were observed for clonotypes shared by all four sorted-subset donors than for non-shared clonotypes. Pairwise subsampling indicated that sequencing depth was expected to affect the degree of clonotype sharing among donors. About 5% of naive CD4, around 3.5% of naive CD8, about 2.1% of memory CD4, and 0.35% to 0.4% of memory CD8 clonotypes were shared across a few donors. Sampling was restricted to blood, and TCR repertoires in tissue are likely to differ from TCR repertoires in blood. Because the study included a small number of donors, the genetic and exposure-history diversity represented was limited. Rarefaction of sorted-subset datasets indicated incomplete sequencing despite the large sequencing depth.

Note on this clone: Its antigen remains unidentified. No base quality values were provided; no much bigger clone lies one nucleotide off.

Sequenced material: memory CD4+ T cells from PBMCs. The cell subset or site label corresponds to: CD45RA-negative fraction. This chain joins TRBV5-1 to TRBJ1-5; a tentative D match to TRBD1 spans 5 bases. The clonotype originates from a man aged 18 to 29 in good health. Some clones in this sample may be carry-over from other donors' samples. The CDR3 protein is CASRRTPNSNQPQHF. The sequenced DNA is TGCGCCAGCAGAAGGACACCGAATAGCAATCAGCCCCAGCATTTT. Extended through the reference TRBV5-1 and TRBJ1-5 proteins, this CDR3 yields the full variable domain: KAGVTQTPRYLIKTRGQQVTLSCSPISGHRSVSWYQQTPGQGLQFLFEYFSETQRNKGNFPGRFSGRQFSNSRSEMNVSTLELGDSALYLCASRRTPNSNQPQHFGDGTRLSIL.